This T cell receptor (beta chain) stems from a study of cytomegalovirus exposure and HLA in healthy donors. Both 60 Vbeta primers and 13 Jbeta primers went into the PCR. The protocol was immunoSEQ multiplex PCR, while the TCRdb copy is restricted to in-frame clones and leaves out a portion. This repertoire shows nearly 80,000 clones, 60% to 85% found once; its top ten account for about 22%. The CDR3 is made up of 15 amino acids. Germline V gene sequence: CDR1 LNHDA, CDR2 SQIVND (reference sequence). Trimming removed 0 bases from V and 6 bases from J, with 12 bases in between. Study-wide results and limits: The authors considered a cluster of highly shared sequence variants likely to be a sequencing artifact.

This clone has a handful of counts. Antigen: not known. V gene TRBV19 combines with J gene TRBJ2-1; D is perhaps TRBD1 (5 bases). This TCR was sampled from a middle-aged woman in good health and CMV-seropositive. The material sequenced was PBMCs. CDR3: CASSIDPRQFNEQFF. The CDR3 bases are TGTGCCAGTAGTATAGATCCTAGACAGTTCAATGAGCAGTTCTTC.